Each of the 16 T cell receptor beta chains below was sequenced from the same sample in a study of regulatory T cells in long-lasting Graves disease. Combining iRepertoire HTBI primers with Arm-PCR of CDR3 regions, the authors built TCR beta libraries. TCRdb reprocessed the multiplex PCR reads via MiXCR and lists one record per CDR3 protein. The sample has 350,000 to 500,000 distinct CDR3 sequences; roughly 21% are singletons. Time point here: persistent/refractory GD, antithyroid drugs over 5 years with positive TRAb. PBMC-derived RNA was used for the TCR library. Sequencing used peripheral blood mononuclear cells (PBMCs), obtained when the disease was refractory, from a patient treated with antithyroid drugs. These receptors all stem from a female donor with Graves disease.

V gene TRBV5-1 combines with J gene TRBJ2-7; no clear D. This CDR3 is built from 17 residues. Per the germline V gene, CDR1 is SGHRS and CDR2 is YFSETQ. The V end was cut by 4 bases, the J end by 2 bases, with 22 bases between. CDR3 sequence reads: CASSLPSMLGDAYEQYF. The CDR3 nucleotides read TGCGCCAGCAGCCTACCTTCAATGTTGGGCGACGCCTACGAGCAGTACTTC.

In its sample, this clonotype was seen many times. The chain joins TRBV27 to TRBJ1-5, with D possibly TRBD1 on 6 matching bases. V was pared by 4 bases and J by 0 bases, with 13 bases between. The CDR3 sequence is 16 residues long. Germline assignment: CDR1 MNHEY and CDR2 SMNVEV (reference sequence). CDR3 sequence (DNA): TGTGCCAGCAGTTCCCGGGGGGCGAATAGCAATCAGCCCCAGCATTTT. It translates to CASSSRGANSNQPQHF.

There are a few counts of this clonotype. The gene calls are TRBV10-3 and TRBJ2-1, with TRBD2 matching over 10 bases. V lost 4 bases and J lost 6; bases outside the gene matches: 3. Germline V gene sequence: CDR1 ENHRY, CDR2 SYGVKD. This CDR3 spans 14 amino acids. CDR3 amino acids: CAISAGTSANEQFF. CDR3 sequence (DNA): TGTGCCATCAGTGCCGGGACTAGCGCCAATGAGCAGTTCTTC.

Regarding this clonotype: A read error is possible here, since a much larger clone lies one base away. J is TRBJ2-2 and V is TRBV6-2 or TRBV6-3; tentatively, D is TRBD1 (6 bases). Trimming removed 1 base from V and 4 bases from J, with 10 bases in between. The CDR3 runs 15 residues. CDR1 and CDR2 (germline): MNHEY, SVGEGT. CDR3 amino acids: CASSYFQGSTGELFF. As DNA, the CDR3 is TGTGCCAGCAGTTACTTTCAGGGGAGCACCGGGGAGCTGTTTTTT.

V is TRBV7-2 and J is TRBJ2-1, with D perhaps TRBD2 (5 bases). V shed 0 bases and J shed 3 bases, with 12 bases lying between them. The CDR3 runs to 16 residues. In germline, CDR1 is SGHTA, CDR2 FQGNSA. CDR3 DNA sequence: TGTGCCAGCAGCTTAGCGACGGGAAGCTACTACAATGAGCAGTTCTTC. As protein: CASSLATGSYYNEQFF. The whole variable domain, filled in from reference TRBV7-2 and TRBJ2-1, reads GAGVSQSPSNKVTEKGKDVELRCDPISGHTALYWYRQSLGQGLEFLIYFQGNSAPDKSGLPSDRFSAERTGGSVSTLTIQRTQQEDSAVYLCASSLATGSYYNEQFFGPGTRLTVL.

This clonotype was detected ten times or more. This chain uses TRBV20-1 with TRBJ2-7, with D possibly TRBD2 on 5 matching bases. The CDR3 is 15 amino acids. Germline CDR1 DFQATT, CDR2 SNEGSKA (reference sequence). Trimming left V 1 base short and J 1 base short, with 14 bases between. CDR3 in amino acids: CSARGTGRTSYEQYF. CDR3 DNA: TGCAGTGCTAGAGGGACCGGCAGGACTTCCTACGAGCAGTACTTC.

A note on this clonotype: This may be a read error: a much more frequent sequence differs by one nucleotide. V gene TRBV6-1 combines with J gene TRBJ2-7; TRBD2 agrees at 7 bases. Germline CDR1 reads MNHNS; CDR2 reads SASEGT. J lost 7 bases, V lost 4 bases, and 4 bases had no gene match. The CDR3 totals 12 residues. In DNA, the CDR3 is TGTGCCAGCAGTGGACTAGCCAGGGAGCAGTACTTC. It codes for CASSGLAREQYF.

This clonotype was recorded at least ten times. V and J are TRBV7-9 and TRBJ2-7; D remains ambiguous. This CDR3 region has 13 residues. V lost 1 base and J lost 3, with 7 bases in between. Germline V gene sequence: CDR1 SEHNR, CDR2 FQNEAQ (reference sequence). CDR3 in DNA: TGTGCCAGCAGCTTAGGGGCGAGCTACGAGCAGTACTTC. Encoded protein: CASSLGASYEQYF.

To note about this clonotype: A much larger clone is a single base away; this may be a read error. The chain is built from TRBV2 and TRBJ1-6; TRBD1 might be the D (5 bases). The CDR3 covers 18 residues. V lost 6 bases and J lost 7, with 25 bases in between. In germline, CDR1 is SNHLY, CDR2 FYNNEI. The CDR3 spells CASRSGVFGPMGNSPLHF. The CDR3 DNA reads TGTGCCAGCAGGTCGGGGGTTTTTGGACCTATGGGGAATTCACCCCTCCACTTT.

This clonotype was counted a few times. The J gene is TRBJ1-1, the V gene TRBV19; 7 bases agree with TRBD1. V was pared by 10 bases and J by 2 bases, with 10 bases of the junction left unmatched. The germline CDR1 and CDR2 sequences are LNHDA and SQIVND (reference sequence). The CDR3 is made up of 14 amino acids. Here the CDR3 reads CANSMGQRNTEAFF. CDR3 coding DNA: TGTGCCAACTCAATGGGACAGCGAAACACTGAAGCTTTCTTT. Together with reference TRBV19 and TRBJ1-1, the CDR3 gives the full variable domain: DGGITQSPKYLFRKEGQNVTLSCEQNLNHDAMYWYRQDPGQGLRLIYYSQIVNDFQKGDIAEGYSVSREKKESFPLTVTSAQKNPTAFYLCANSMGQRNTEAFFGQGTRLTVV.

The J gene is TRBJ1-4, the V gene TRBV19; D ambiguous. The CDR3 loop spans 15 amino acids. V lost 2 bases and J lost 0, with 7 bases in between. CDR1 LNHDA and CDR2 SQIVND come from the germline V gene (reference sequence). In DNA form, the CDR3 reads TGTGCCAGTAGTATAAGTACCGCAACTAATGAAAAACTGTTTTTT. Translating it yields CASSISTATNEKLFF.

DNA for the CDR3: TGTGCCAGCAGTTTAGGTTCGGGTCTAGCGGGAGGAACGGCCTACGAGCAGTACTTC. It encodes CASSLGSGLAGGTAYEQYF. The chain joins TRBV28 to TRBJ2-7; 11 nucleotides match TRBD2. V lost 2 bases, J lost 2 bases, and 14 bases stayed unmatched. The CDR3 has 19 amino acids. CDR1 and CDR2 (germline): MDHEN, SYDVKM.

This clonotype was seen at least ten times. The V and J genes are TRBV5-1 and TRBJ1-4; D is unclear. The V and J ends lost 3 bases and 1 base respectively, with 7 bases between them. Germline-derived CDR1 and CDR2 are SGHRS and YFSETQ. The CDR3 has 14 residues. CDR3 amino acids: CASSSDGTNEKLFF. As DNA, the CDR3 is TGCGCCAGCAGCTCGGACGGAACTAATGAAAAACTGTTTTTT.

V and J are TRBV27 and TRBJ2-2; 7 nucleotides line up with TRBD2. V shed 6 bases, J shed 5 bases, and the junction held 6 bases outside the gene matches. Germline V gives CDR1 MNHEY, CDR2 SMNVEV (reference sequence). This CDR3 region has 14 residues. The CDR3 loop is CASRSTGGTGELFF. In nucleotides, the CDR3 is TGTGCCAGCAGAAGTACGGGAGGAACCGGGGAGCTGTTTTTT.

CDR3 sequence: CATSRGTSGSSDTQYF. In DNA form, the CDR3 reads TGTGCCACCAGCAGAGGGACTAGCGGGAGCTCGGATACGCAGTATTTT. The chain is built from TRBV15 and TRBJ2-3; 13 nucleotides align to TRBD2. This CDR3 contains 16 residues. V shed 1 base, J shed 6 bases, and the junction held 4 bases outside the gene matches. Germline V gives CDR1 LNHNV, CDR2 YYDKDF (reference sequence).

The chain has TRBV24-1 and TRBJ1-1, with D maybe TRBD1 (5 bases). Germline CDR1 is KGHDR and CDR2 is SFDVKD. Trimming took 2 bases from V and 8 from J, leaving 11 bases between them. The CDR3 is 13 amino acids. CDR3 DNA: TGTGCCACCAGTGATTCTATCCGGGGCGAAGCTTTCTTT. This sequence encodes CATSDSIRGEAFF.